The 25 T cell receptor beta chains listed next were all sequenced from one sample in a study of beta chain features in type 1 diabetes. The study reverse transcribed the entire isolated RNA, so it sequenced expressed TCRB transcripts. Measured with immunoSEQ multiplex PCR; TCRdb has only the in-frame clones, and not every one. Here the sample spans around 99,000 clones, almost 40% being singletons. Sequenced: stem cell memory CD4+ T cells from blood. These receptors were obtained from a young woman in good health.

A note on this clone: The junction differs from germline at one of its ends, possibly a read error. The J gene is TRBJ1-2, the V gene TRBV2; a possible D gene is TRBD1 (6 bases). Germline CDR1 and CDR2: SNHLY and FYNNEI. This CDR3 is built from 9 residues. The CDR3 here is CASSGGQNF. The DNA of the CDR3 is TGTGCCAGCAGTGGGGGGCAGAACTTC.

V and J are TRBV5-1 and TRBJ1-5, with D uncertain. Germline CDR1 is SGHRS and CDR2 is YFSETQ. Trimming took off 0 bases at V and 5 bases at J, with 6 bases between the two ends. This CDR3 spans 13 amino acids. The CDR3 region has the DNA TGCGCCAGCAGCTTGGACCCAGATCAGCCCCAGCATTTT. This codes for CASSLDPDQPQHF.

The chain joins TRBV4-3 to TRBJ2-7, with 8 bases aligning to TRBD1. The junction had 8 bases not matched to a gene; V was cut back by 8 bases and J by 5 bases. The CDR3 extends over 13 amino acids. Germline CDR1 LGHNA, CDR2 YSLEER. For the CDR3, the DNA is TGCGCCAGCGGCTCAGGGGGCATCAACGAGCAGTACTTC. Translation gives CASGSGGINEQYF.

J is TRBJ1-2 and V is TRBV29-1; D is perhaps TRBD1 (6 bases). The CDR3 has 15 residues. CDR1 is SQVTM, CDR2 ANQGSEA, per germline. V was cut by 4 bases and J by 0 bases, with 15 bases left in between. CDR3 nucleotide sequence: TGCAGCGTTGGGGGCCGGGACATTTCTAACTATGGCTACACCTTC. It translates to CSVGGRDISNYGYTF.

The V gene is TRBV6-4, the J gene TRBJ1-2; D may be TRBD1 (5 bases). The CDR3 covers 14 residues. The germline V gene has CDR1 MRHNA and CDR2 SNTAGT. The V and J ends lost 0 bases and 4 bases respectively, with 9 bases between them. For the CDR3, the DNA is TGTGCCAGCAGTGACTCAAGGGGTGTCTATGGCTACACCTTC. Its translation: CASSDSRGVYGYTF.

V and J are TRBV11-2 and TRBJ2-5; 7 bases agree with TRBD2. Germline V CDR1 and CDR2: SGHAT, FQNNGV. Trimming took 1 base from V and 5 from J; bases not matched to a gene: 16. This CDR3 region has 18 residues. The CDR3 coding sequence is TGTGCCAGCAGCTTAGCCATGGAAGCGGGAAGGGCATGGGAGACCCAGTACTTC. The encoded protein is CASSLAMEAGRAWETQYF.

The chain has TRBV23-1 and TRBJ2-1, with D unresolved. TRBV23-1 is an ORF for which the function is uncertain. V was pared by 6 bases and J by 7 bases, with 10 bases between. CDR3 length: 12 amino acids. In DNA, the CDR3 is TGCGCCAGCAGACTTCTCGATAATGAGCAGTTCTTC. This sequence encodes CASRLLDNEQFF.

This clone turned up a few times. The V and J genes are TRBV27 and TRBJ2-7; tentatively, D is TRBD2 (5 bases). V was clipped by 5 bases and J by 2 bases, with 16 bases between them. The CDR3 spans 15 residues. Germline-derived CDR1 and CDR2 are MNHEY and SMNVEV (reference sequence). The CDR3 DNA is TGTGCCAGCAGTCGGTCCCGAGGGTTCACCTACGAGCAGTACTTC. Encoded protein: CASSRSRGFTYEQYF.

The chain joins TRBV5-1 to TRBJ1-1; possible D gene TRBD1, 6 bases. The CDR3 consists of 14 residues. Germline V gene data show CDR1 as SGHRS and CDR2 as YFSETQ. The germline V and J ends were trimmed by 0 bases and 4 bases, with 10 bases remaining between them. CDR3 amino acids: CASSLAGGRTEAFF. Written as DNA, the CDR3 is TGCGCCAGCAGCTTGGCCGGGGGGCGCACTGAAGCTTTCTTT.

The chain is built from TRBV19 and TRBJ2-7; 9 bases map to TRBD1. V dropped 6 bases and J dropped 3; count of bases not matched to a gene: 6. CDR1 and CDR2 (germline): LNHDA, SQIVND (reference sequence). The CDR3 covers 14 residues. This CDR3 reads CASRGQGSIYEQYF. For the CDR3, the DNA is TGTGCCAGTAGGGGACAGGGATCAATCTACGAGCAGTACTTC.

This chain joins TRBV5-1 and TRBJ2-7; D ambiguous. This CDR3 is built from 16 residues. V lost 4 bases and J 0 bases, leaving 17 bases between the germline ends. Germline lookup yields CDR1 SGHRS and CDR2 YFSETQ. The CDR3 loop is CASSLQIKRTSYEQYF. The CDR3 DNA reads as TGCGCCAGCAGCCTCCAAATAAAGAGAACCTCCTACGAGCAGTACTTC.

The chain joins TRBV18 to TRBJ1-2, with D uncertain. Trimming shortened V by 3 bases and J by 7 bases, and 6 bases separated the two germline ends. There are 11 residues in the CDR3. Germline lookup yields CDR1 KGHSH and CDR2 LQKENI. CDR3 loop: CASSPAGGYTF. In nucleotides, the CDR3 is TGTGCCAGCTCACCGGCTGGTGGCTACACCTTC. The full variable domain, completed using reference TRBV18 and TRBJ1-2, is NAGVMQNPRHLVRRRGQEARLRCSPMKGHSHVYWYRQLPEEGLKFMVYLQKENIIDESGMPKERFSAEFPKEGPSILRIQQVVRGDSAAYFCASSPAGGYTFGSGTRLTVV.

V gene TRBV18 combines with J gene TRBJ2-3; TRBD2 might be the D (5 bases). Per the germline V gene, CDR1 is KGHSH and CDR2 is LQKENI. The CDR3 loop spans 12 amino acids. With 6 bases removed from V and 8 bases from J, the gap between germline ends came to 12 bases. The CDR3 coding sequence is TGTGCCAGCTCCCTCGGGGAGAGTACGCAGTATTTT. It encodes CASSLGESTQYF.

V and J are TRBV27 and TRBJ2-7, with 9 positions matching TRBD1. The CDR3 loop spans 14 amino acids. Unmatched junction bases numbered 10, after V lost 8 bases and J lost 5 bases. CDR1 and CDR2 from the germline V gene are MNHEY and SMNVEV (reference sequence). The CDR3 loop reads CASGYGTGRHEQYF. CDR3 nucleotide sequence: TGTGCCAGCGGTTATGGGACAGGGCGGCACGAGCAGTACTTC.

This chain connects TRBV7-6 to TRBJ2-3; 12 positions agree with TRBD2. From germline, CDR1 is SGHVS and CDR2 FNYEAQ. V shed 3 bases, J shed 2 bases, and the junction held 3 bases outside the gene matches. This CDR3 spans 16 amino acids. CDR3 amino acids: CASSFWTSGATDTQYF. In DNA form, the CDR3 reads TGTGCCAGCAGCTTCTGGACTAGCGGGGCCACAGATACGCAGTATTTT.

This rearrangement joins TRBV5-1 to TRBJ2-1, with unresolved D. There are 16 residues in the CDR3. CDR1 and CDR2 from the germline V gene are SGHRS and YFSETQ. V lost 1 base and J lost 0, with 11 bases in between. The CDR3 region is CASSLSWARSYNEQFF. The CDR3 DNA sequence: TGCGCCAGCAGCTTGTCATGGGCGCGCTCCTACAATGAGCAGTTCTTC. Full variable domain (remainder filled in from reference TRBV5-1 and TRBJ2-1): KAGVTQTPRYLIKTRGQQVTLSCSPISGHRSVSWYQQTPGQGLQFLFEYFSETQRNKGNFPGRFSGRQFSNSRSEMNVSTLELGDSALYLCASSLSWARSYNEQFFGPGTRLTVL.

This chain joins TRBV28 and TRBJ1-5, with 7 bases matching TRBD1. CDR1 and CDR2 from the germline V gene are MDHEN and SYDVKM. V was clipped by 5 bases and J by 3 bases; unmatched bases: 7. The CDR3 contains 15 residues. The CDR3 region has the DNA TGTGCCAGCAGTCAACCGGGACAGATCAATCAGCCCCAGCATTTT. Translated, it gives CASSQPGQINQPQHF.

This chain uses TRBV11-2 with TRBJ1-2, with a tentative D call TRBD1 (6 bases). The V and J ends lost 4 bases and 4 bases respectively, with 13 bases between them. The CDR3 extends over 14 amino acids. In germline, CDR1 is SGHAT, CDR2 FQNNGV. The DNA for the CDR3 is TGTGCCAGCAGCTATGGGACAACTGCCTATGGCTACACCTTC. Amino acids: CASSYGTTAYGYTF.

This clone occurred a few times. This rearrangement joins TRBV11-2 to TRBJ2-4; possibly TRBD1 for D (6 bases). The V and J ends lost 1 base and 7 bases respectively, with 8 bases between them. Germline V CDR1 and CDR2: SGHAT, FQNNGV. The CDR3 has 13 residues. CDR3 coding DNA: TGTGCCAGCAGCTTAGGGGGGCTGAACATTCAGTACTTC. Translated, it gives CASSLGGLNIQYF.

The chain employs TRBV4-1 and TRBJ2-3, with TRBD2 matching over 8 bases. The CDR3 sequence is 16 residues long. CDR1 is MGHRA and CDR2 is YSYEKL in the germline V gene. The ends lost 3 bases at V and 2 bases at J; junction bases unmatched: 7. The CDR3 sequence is CASSHQYGLATDTQYF. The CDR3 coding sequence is TGCGCCAGCAGCCACCAATATGGACTAGCCACAGATACGCAGTATTTT.

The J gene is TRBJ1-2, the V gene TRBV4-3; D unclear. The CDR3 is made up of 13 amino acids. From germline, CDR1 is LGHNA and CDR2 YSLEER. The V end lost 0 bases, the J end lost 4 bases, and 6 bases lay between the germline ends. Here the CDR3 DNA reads TGCGCCAGCAGCCAAGAGAGCATCTATGGCTACACCTTC. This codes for CASSQESIYGYTF.

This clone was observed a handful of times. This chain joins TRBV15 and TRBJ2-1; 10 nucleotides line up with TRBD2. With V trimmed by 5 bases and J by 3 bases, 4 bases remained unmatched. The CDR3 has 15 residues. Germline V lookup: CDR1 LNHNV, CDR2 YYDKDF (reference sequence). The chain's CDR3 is CATSGGLAVYNEQFF. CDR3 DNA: TGTGCCACCAGCGGAGGACTAGCGGTCTACAATGAGCAGTTCTTC. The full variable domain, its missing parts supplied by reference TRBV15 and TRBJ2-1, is DAMVIQNPRYQVTQFGKPVTLSCSQTLNHNVMYWYQQKSSQAPKLLFHYYDKDFNNEADTPDNFQSRRPNTSFCFLDIRSPGLGDTAMYLCATSGGLAVYNEQFFGPGTRLTVL.

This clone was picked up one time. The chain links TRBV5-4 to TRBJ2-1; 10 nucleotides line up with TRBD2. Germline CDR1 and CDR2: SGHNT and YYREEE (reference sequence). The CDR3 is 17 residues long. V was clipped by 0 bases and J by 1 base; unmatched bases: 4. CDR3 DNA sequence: TGTGCCAGCAGCTTGGGGTCAGCGGGAGGGTCCTACAATGAGCAGTTCTTC. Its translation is CASSLGSAGGSYNEQFF.

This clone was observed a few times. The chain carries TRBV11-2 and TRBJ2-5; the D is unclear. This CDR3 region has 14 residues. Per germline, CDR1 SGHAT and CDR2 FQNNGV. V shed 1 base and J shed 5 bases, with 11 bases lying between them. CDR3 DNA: TGTGCCAGCAGCTTAGTGTTTCAGAAGGAGACCCAGTACTTC. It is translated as CASSLVFQKETQYF. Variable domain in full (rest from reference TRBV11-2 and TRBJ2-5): EAGVAQSPRYKIIEKRQSVAFWCNPISGHATLYWYQQILGQGPKLLIQFQNNGVVDDSQLPKDRFSAERLKGVDSTLKIQPAKLEDSAVYLCASSLVFQKETQYFGPGTRLLVL.

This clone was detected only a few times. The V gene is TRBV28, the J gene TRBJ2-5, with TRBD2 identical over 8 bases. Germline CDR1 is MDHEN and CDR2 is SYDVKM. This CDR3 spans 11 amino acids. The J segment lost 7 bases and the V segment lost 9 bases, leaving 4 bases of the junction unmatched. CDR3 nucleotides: TGTGCCAGTTCGAGCGGGAGGACCCAGTACTTC. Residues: CASSSGRTQYF.